This entry features one T cell receptor beta chain sequence. The data originate from a study of blood T cell repertoires in COVID-19. Study overall: The United States, Italy and Spain provided the acute and convalescent COVID-19 samples. T cells, B-cell-depleted T cells, or PBMCs provided the cDNA or gDNA that served as material.

The authors' processing: Estimated nucleated cell counts came from reference gene primer amplification. TCRdb keeps only in-frame clones here, not all; method: immunoSEQ multiplex PCR. The V and J calls and the clone size are those of that table, but D and trimming were determined from the DNA. The profile shows roughly 74,000 clones, around 88% of them singletons. V lost 0 bases to trimming and J lost 6 bases, with 8 bases between them. Germline assignment: CDR1 LGHNA and CDR2 YSLEER. This CDR3 contains 13 residues. Sequencing used peripheral blood. The sequence was obtained from a woman of 80 years or more with active or convalescent COVID-19. The chain uses TRBV4-3 and TRBJ1-1, with D unclear. The chain's CDR3 is CASSQEGRSEAFF. The CDR3 DNA reads TGCGCCAGCAGCCAAGAAGGGAGATCTGAAGCTTTCTTT.